A single sample is the source of the 12 T cell receptor beta chains below, sequenced in a study of T cells in Graves' hyperthyroidism and ophthalmopathy. Template material for amplifying TCR beta CDR3 regions consisted of RNA transcripts. Using the HTBI primer set, a first-round RT-PCR was run on the TCR CDR3. TCRdb analysed the multiplex PCR reads with MiXCR anew, one entry per CDR3 protein. The sample holds fewer than 500,000 distinct CDR3 sequences, about 15% seen once. Sequencing input: blood. The receptors were sampled from a woman aged 25 to 39 with Graves' ophthalmopathy.

This clonotype has at least ten counts. The chain employs TRBV20-1 and TRBJ2-2, with D tentatively TRBD1 (5 bases). Germline V lookup: CDR1 DFQATT, CDR2 SNEGSKA (reference sequence). This CDR3 region has 15 residues. Trimming stripped 0 bases from V and 2 bases from J, with 10 bases between. The CDR3: CSARDMTENTGELFF. Here the CDR3 DNA reads TGCAGTGCTAGAGATATGACAGAAAACACCGGGGAGCTGTTTTTT.

This clonotype was counted ten times or more. The V call is TRBV2, the J call TRBJ1-1, with TRBD1 identical over 7 bases. Germline-derived CDR1 and CDR2 are SNHLY and FYNNEI. V lost 7 bases and J lost 3; bases outside the gene matches: 8. CDR3 size: 14 residues. Here the CDR3 reads CASTNRGGDTEAFF. The CDR3 DNA reads as TGTGCCAGCACGAACAGGGGAGGGGACACTGAAGCTTTCTTT.

There are many counts of this clonotype. This sequence joins TRBV18 and TRBJ1-1; 9 bases match TRBD1. From germline, CDR1 is KGHSH and CDR2 LQKENI. The CDR3 totals 15 residues. V was clipped by 3 bases and J by 6 bases; unmatched bases: 8. The CDR3 bases are TGTGCCAGCTCACCCGGGACAGGGAATACGGCTGAAGCTTTCTTT. It yields the protein CASSPGTGNTAEAFF.

The gene calls are TRBV12-3 or TRBV12-4 and TRBJ2-1; TRBD2 agrees at 9 bases. Trimming took 8 bases from V and 10 from J; bases not matched to a gene: 9. There are 13 residues in the CDR3. The CDR3 region has the DNA TGTGCCAGCCGTATTAGCGGGGGACGGGAGCAGTTCTTC. This encodes CASRISGGREQFF.

The chain is built from TRBV27 and TRBJ2-7; D not certain. The germline V gene encodes CDR1 MNHEY and CDR2 SMNVEV (reference sequence). CDR3 size: 15 residues. The V end was cut by 5 bases, the J end by 3 bases, with 17 bases between. The CDR3 DNA is TGTGCCAGCAGTACAACAGCCCATCCTGGCTACGAGCAGTACTTC. Amino acid sequence: CASSTTAHPGYEQYF.

This chain uses TRBV11-2 with TRBJ2-1; D might be TRBD1 (5 bases). V was cut by 5 bases and J by 7 bases, with 9 bases left in between. CDR3 length: 12 amino acids. The germline CDR1 and CDR2 sequences are SGHAT and FQNNGV. CDR3 loop: CASSRQLNEQFF. The CDR3 coding sequence is TGTGCCAGCAGCCGACAGCTTAATGAGCAGTTCTTC.

This clonotype showed up many times. The CDR3 is CASSPPFRFGYTF. Here the CDR3 DNA reads TGTGCCAGCAGCCCACCCTTCAGGTTTGGCTACACCTTC. The V call is TRBV11-2, the J call TRBJ1-2, with D hard to call. CDR1 and CDR2 (germline): SGHAT, FQNNGV. V lost 5 bases, J lost 7 bases, and 14 bases lay in between. The CDR3 has 13 residues.

Many counts were recorded for this clonotype. V is TRBV7-6 and J is TRBJ2-1, with D perhaps given as TRBD1 or TRBD2 (5 bases each). Germline CDR1 reads SGHVS; CDR2 reads FNYEAQ. V gave up 5 bases and J gave up 5 bases, with 19 bases separating them. There are 16 residues in the CDR3. This CDR3 reads CASSLDLGVGNNEQFF. The CDR3 nucleotides are TGTGCCAGCAGCCTTGATTTGGGGGTGGGCAACAATGAGCAGTTCTTC. Drawing the rest from reference TRBV7-6 and TRBJ2-1, the complete variable domain is GAGVSQSPRYKVTKRGQDVALRCDPISGHVSLYWYRQALGQGPEFLTYFNYEAQQDKSGLPNDRFSAERPEGSISTLTIQRTEQRDSAMYRCASSLDLGVGNNEQFFGPGTRLTVL.

This clonotype was counted at least ten times. The chain links TRBV28 to TRBJ2-1; TRBD2 is a possible D gene (6 bases). V was trimmed by 5 bases and J by 4 bases, leaving 27 bases between them. CDR1 MDHEN and CDR2 SYDVKM come from the germline V gene. The CDR3 runs to 19 residues. The CDR3 coding sequence is TGTGCCAGCAGTCAATATCCCTCCGGGGGATCAGGGCATTACAATGAGCAGTTCTTC. This encodes CASSQYPSGGSGHYNEQFF.

The V and J genes are TRBV27 and TRBJ1-2; D is perhaps TRBD1 (6 bases). The germline V and J ends were trimmed by 3 bases and 4 bases, with 12 bases remaining between them. Germline CDR1 and CDR2: MNHEY and SMNVEV (reference sequence). CDR3 length: 14 amino acids. The CDR3 sequence is CASSLGARPYGYTF. Written as DNA, the CDR3 is TGTGCCAGCAGTTTGGGGGCCAGACCCTATGGCTACACCTTC.

The rearrangement links TRBV19 to TRBJ2-1, with 9 bases identical to TRBD1. With V trimmed by 7 bases and J by 1 base, 5 bases remained unmatched. The CDR3 consists of 15 residues. Germline V lookup: CDR1 LNHDA, CDR2 SQIVND (reference sequence). The CDR3 region has the DNA TGTGCCAGTACCAAGGACAGGGGTTCCTACAATGAGCAGTTCTTC. It is translated as CASTKDRGSYNEQFF.

This clonotype appeared many times. This chain connects TRBV11-1 to TRBJ2-7; 8 positions agree with TRBD1. The germline gives CDR1 SGHAT, CDR2 FQDESV (reference sequence). The CDR3 has 14 amino acids. J was trimmed by 6 bases and V by 0 bases; bases with no gene match: 4. CDR3 in amino acids: CASSLAATGVEQYF. The CDR3 DNA reads as TGTGCCAGCAGCTTAGCTGCGACAGGGGTCGAGCAGTACTTC.